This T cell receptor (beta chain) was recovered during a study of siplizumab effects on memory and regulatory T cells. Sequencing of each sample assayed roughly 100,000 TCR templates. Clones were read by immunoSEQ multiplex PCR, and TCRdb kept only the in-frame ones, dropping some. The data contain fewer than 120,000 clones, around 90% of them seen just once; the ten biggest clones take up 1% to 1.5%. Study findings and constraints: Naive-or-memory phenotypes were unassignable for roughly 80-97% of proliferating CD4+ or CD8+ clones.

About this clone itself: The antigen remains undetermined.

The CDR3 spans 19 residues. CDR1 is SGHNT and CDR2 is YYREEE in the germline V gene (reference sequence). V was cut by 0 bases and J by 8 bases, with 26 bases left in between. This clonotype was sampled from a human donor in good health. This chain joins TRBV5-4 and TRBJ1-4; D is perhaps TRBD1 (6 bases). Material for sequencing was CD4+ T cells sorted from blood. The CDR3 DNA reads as TGTGCCAGCAGCTTGGATTACCACAGGGATTCTCTGAAGTCGGAAAAACTGTTTTTT. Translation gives CASSLDYHRDSLKSEKLFF.